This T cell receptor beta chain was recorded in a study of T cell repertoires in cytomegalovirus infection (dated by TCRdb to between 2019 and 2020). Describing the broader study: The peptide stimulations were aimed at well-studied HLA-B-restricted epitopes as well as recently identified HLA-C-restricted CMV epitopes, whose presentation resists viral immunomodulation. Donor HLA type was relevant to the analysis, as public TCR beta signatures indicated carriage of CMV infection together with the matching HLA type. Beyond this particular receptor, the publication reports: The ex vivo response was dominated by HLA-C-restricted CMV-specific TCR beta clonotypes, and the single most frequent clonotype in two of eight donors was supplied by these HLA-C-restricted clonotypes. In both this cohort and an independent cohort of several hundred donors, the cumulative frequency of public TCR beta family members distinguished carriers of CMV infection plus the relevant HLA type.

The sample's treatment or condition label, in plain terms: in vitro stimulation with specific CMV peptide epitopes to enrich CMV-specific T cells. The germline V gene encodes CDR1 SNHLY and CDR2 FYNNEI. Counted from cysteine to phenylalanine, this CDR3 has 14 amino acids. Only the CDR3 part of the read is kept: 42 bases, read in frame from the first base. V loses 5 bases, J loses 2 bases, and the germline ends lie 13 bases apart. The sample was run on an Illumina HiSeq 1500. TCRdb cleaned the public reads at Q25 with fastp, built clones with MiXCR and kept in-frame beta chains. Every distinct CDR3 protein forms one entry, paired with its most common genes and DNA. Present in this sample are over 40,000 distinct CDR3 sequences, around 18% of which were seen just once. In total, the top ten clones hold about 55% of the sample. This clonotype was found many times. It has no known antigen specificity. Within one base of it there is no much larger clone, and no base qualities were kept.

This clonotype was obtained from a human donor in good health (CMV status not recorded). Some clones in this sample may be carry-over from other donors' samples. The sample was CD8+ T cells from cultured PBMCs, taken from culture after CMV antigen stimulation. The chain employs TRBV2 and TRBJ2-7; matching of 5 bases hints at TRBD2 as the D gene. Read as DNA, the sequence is TGTGCCAGCAGTTCTGGACTCGTGCCCTACGAGCAGTACTTC. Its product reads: CASSSGLVPYEQYF. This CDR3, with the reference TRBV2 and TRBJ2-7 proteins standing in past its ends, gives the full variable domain EPEVTQTPSHQVTQMGQEVILRCVPISNHLYFYWYRQILGQKVEFLVSFYNNEISEKSEIFDDQFSVERPDGSNFTLKIRSTKLEDSAMYFCASSSGLVPYEQYFGPGTRLTVT.